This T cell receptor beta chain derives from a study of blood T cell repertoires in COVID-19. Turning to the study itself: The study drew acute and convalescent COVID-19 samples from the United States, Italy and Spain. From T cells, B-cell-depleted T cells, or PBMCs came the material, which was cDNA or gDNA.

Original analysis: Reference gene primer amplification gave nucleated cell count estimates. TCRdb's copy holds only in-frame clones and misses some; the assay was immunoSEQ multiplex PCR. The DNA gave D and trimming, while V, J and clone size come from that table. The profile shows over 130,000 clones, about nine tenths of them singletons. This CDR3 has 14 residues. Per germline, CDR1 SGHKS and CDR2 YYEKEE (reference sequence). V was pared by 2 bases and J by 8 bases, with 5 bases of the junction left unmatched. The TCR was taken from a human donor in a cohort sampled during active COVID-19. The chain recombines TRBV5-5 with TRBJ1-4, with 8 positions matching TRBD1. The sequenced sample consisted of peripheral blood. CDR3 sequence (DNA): TGTGCCAGCAGCTTCGACAGGGGTAGGGAAAAACTGTTTTTT. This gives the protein CASSFDRGREKLFF.